The 25 T cell receptor beta chains given below trace back to one sample, sequenced in a study of blood T cell repertoires in COVID-19. TCRdb's table, derived via immunoSEQ multiplex PCR, lists solely in-frame clones and lacks some. The table records under 200,000 clones, roughly 80% of them present only once. The source material was peripheral blood. Receptors were obtained from a woman older than 75 with COVID-19, enrolled during active disease.

This clone has only one observation. The CDR3 spells CASSLVGRSFEPGTEAFF. The CDR3 DNA reads TGTGCCAGCAGTTTAGTGGGGAGGAGTTTTGAGCCGGGAACTGAAGCTTTCTTT. This chain joins TRBV28 and TRBJ1-1; D gene uncertain. V gave up 2 bases and J gave up 5 bases, with 24 bases separating them. Germline V CDR1 and CDR2: MDHEN, SYDVKM. This CDR3 is 18 amino acids long.

CDR3 residues: CASSLGGHGQPQHF. The CDR3 DNA follows: TGTGCCAGCAGCCTCGGGGGGCATGGTCAGCCCCAGCATTTT. The chain employs TRBV6-5 and TRBJ1-5, with D perhaps TRBD1 (6 bases). This CDR3 region has 14 residues. The V gene lost 6 bases and the J gene lost 6 bases, with 15 bases spanning the gap. Looked up from germline, CDR1 is MNHEY and CDR2 is SVGAGI.

This clone was found a few times. The chain employs TRBV10-2 and TRBJ2-1; unclear D gene. V was shortened by 11 bases and J by 7 bases, with 21 bases between the two germline ends. The CDR3 spans 14 residues. Germline V gives CDR1 WSHSY, CDR2 SAAADI. In DNA, the CDR3 is TGCGCCTCAAGGCGGCCAGAATTTGGGAATGAGCAGTTCTTC. This sequence encodes CASRRPEFGNEQFF.

The rearrangement links TRBV6-2 or TRBV6-3 to TRBJ1-1; the D is unclear. The germline CDR1 and CDR2 sequences are MNHEY and SVGEGT. This CDR3 is built from 15 residues. V lost 5 bases and J 0 bases, leaving 13 bases between the germline ends. The DNA of the CDR3 is TGTGCCAGCAGTCCCTACTTAGTTTTGAACACTGAAGCTTTCTTT. Protein product: CASSPYLVLNTEAFF.

The CDR3 DNA sequence: TGTGCCAGCAGGCCACCAGGGGCGTACTATGGCTACACCTTC. Its protein is CASRPPGAYYGYTF. This rearrangement joins TRBV6-5 to TRBJ1-2; the D gene is possibly TRBD1 (6 bases). The CDR3 is 14 residues long. Germline CDR1 MNHEY, CDR2 SVGAGI. With 6 bases removed from V and 3 bases from J, the gap between germline ends came to 14 bases.

This clone was observed once. Here the CDR3 DNA reads TGTGCCACCAGTGGCTTGAGGGGGAACGAGCAGTACTTC. Translated: CATSGLRGNEQYF. The chain recombines TRBV24-1 with TRBJ2-7, with D tentatively TRBD1 (6 bases). The CDR3 is 13 amino acids. V was cut by 5 bases and J by 5 bases, with 12 bases left in between. Germline CDR1 and CDR2: KGHDR and SFDVKD.

The chain links TRBV4-2 to TRBJ2-2; D possibly corresponds to TRBD2 (6 bases). Germline assignment: CDR1 LGHNA and CDR2 YNFKEQ. Trimming stripped 1 base from V and 7 bases from J, with 19 bases between. CDR3 length: 17 residues. In nucleotides, the CDR3 is TGTGCCAGCAGCCAAGGTCCTTTCGCTAGCGTCATCGGGGAGCTGTTTTTT. Amino acid sequence: CASSQGPFASVIGELFF.

This chain uses TRBV18 with TRBJ1-4; perhaps TRBD1 as D (6 bases). V gave up 2 bases and J gave up 7 bases, with 11 bases separating them. The CDR3 contains 14 residues. Germline V gene sequence: CDR1 KGHSH, CDR2 LQKENI. The chain's CDR3 is CASSPAGAPEKLFF. The CDR3 nucleotides are TGTGCCAGCTCACCAGCAGGGGCGCCTGAAAAACTGTTTTTT.

The chain links TRBV5-1 to TRBJ2-3, with TRBD2 matching over 12 bases. V trimming: 4 bases; J trimming: 0 bases; junction bases outside the gene matches: 6. Germline CDR1 and CDR2: SGHRS and YFSETQ. The CDR3 is 17 residues long. The CDR3 reads CASSGLAGPPSTDTQYF. CDR3 DNA sequence: TGCGCCAGCAGCGGACTAGCGGGGCCTCCTAGCACAGATACGCAGTATTTT.

This rearrangement joins TRBV4-1 to TRBJ1-2, with 7 bases identical to TRBD1. CDR3 length: 14 residues. V was clipped by 3 bases and J by 3 bases; unmatched bases: 4. Germline V gene sequence: CDR1 MGHRA, CDR2 YSYEKL. This chain's CDR3 is CASSHTGDYYGYTF. The CDR3 bases are TGCGCCAGCAGCCACACAGGGGACTACTATGGCTACACCTTC.

The chain recombines TRBV18 with TRBJ2-7; D remains ambiguous. CDR3 length: 13 residues. V lost 3 bases to trimming and J lost 6 bases, with 12 bases between them. Germline loops: CDR1 KGHSH, CDR2 LQKENI. The CDR3 coding sequence is TGTGCCAGCTCACCGGCGCAGACATTCGAGCAGTACTTC. Its protein is CASSPAQTFEQYF.

V usage is TRBV7-9 and J usage is TRBJ2-1, with TRBD2 identical over 9 bases. With V trimmed by 10 bases and J by 9 bases, 10 bases remained unmatched. The CDR3 totals 13 residues. The germline V gene has CDR1 SEHNR and CDR2 FQNEAQ (reference sequence). The CDR3 bases are TGTGCCACCGGGATAGCGGGAGAAGGTGAGCAGTTCTTC. Its translation: CATGIAGEGEQFF.

The V and J genes are TRBV10-2 and TRBJ2-1; 7 positions agree with TRBD1. From germline, CDR1 is WSHSY and CDR2 SAAADI. Trimming at V came to 8 bases and at J to 0 bases, leaving 7 bases not matched to a gene. The length of the CDR3 is 15 residues. DNA for the CDR3: TGCGCCAGCCGGTTGGGACAGAGCTCCTACAATGAGCAGTTCTTC. It translates to CASRLGQSSYNEQFF.

V gene TRBV4-1 combines with J gene TRBJ2-5, with D possibly TRBD2 on 6 matching bases. Germline CDR1 MGHRA, CDR2 YSYEKL. This CDR3 is 13 amino acids long. V lost 3 bases and J 9 bases, leaving 14 bases between the germline ends. CDR3 residues: CASSQTPGVAQYF. The DNA of the CDR3 is TGCGCCAGCAGCCAGACCCCGGGGGTGGCCCAGTACTTC.

The chain is built from TRBV19 and TRBJ1-2, with a possible D match to TRBD1 (5 bases). The CDR3 has 12 residues. Germline assignment: CDR1 LNHDA and CDR2 SQIVND (reference sequence). V was clipped by 5 bases and J by 3 bases, with 7 bases between them. The DNA for the CDR3 is TGTGCCAGTAGTGCGGGGGACTATGGCTACACCTTC. Its translation: CASSAGDYGYTF.

The chain has TRBV5-1 and TRBJ2-1; D is possibly TRBD2 (6 bases). Germline-derived CDR1 and CDR2 are SGHRS and YFSETQ. This CDR3 has 12 residues. The V gene lost 5 bases and the J gene lost 9 bases, with 12 bases spanning the gap. CDR3 amino acids: CASSSSEGEQFF. CDR3 nucleotide sequence: TGCGCCAGCAGTTCTAGCGAGGGTGAGCAGTTCTTC.

The gene calls are TRBV12-3 or TRBV12-4 and TRBJ1-2; no clear D gene. Trimming left V 3 bases short and J 8 bases short, with 10 bases between. This CDR3 has 12 amino acids. Here the CDR3 DNA reads TGTGCCAGCAGTTTTAGCGGGAGCGGCTACACCTTC. As protein: CASSFSGSGYTF.

This clone has just one count. The chain combines TRBV3-1 (or the pseudogene TRBV3-2) with TRBJ1-2; 7 bases fit TRBD1. The CDR3 runs to 14 residues. The ends lost 4 bases at V and 2 bases at J; junction bases unmatched: 4. Germline V gene data show CDR1 as LGHDT and CDR2 as YNNKEL (reference sequence). The CDR3 loop reads CASSPSTGNYGYTF. The CDR3 nucleotides read TGTGCCAGCAGCCCCTCGACAGGGAACTATGGCTACACCTTC.

The chain couples TRBV5-4 to TRBJ2-4; 7 bases are shared with TRBD2. The CDR3 loop spans 15 amino acids. The ends lost 3 bases at V and 4 bases at J; junction bases unmatched: 7. Germline assignment: CDR1 SGHNT and CDR2 YYREEE (reference sequence). The CDR3 region has the DNA TGTGCCAGCAGCTCGACCGGACTAGAAAAAAACATTCAGTACTTC. Protein: CASSSTGLEKNIQYF. Combining the CDR3 with reference TRBV5-4 and TRBJ2-4 gives the whole variable domain ETGVTQSPTHLIKTRGQQVTLRCSSQSGHNTVSWYQQALGQGPQFIFQYYREEENGRGNFPPRFSGLQFPNYSSELNVNALELDDSALYLCASSSTGLEKNIQYFGAGTRLSVL.

This rearrangement joins TRBV5-1 to TRBJ2-2; a possible D gene is TRBD2 (5 bases). V was cut by 4 bases and J by 7 bases, with 11 bases left in between. The CDR3 sequence is 13 residues long. Looked up from germline, CDR1 is SGHRS and CDR2 is YFSETQ. The CDR3 DNA reads TGCGCCAGCAGCAGCGAGGGTAACGGGGAGCTGTTTTTT. Protein product: CASSSEGNGELFF. Full variable domain (remainder filled in from reference TRBV5-1 and TRBJ2-2): KAGVTQTPRYLIKTRGQQVTLSCSPISGHRSVSWYQQTPGQGLQFLFEYFSETQRNKGNFPGRFSGRQFSNSRSEMNVSTLELGDSALYLCASSSEGNGELFFGEGSRLTVL.

The V and J genes are TRBV29-1 and TRBJ2-5, with D possibly matching TRBD2 (6 bases). In germline, CDR1 is SQVTM, CDR2 ANQGSEA. V lost 4 bases and J lost 1, with 10 bases in between. The CDR3 extends over 13 amino acids. CDR3 bases: TGCAGCGTTGCGCGAGCGGGCCAAGAGACCCAGTACTTC. Translating it yields CSVARAGQETQYF.

This chain connects TRBV4-1 to TRBJ1-5; TRBD1 matches 11 bases. The CDR3 runs to 15 residues. In germline, CDR1 is MGHRA, CDR2 YSYEKL. J lost 5 bases, V lost 5 bases, and 5 bases had no gene match. The CDR3 here is CASSVGDRGDQPQHF. The CDR3 coding sequence is TGCGCCAGCAGCGTGGGGGACAGGGGGGATCAGCCCCAGCATTTT.

The J gene is TRBJ2-5, the V gene TRBV7-3; D may be TRBD2 (5 bases). Germline V CDR1 and CDR2: SGHTA, FQGTGA. The CDR3 runs 13 residues. Trimming cost V 5 bases and J 2 bases, with 9 bases left between them. Here the CDR3 reads CASSRGLQETQYF. CDR3 in DNA: TGTGCCAGCAGCCGGGGATTGCAAGAGACCCAGTACTTC.

The chain is built from TRBV6-5 and TRBJ1-1; no clear D gene. The CDR3 sequence is 13 residues long. Trimming removed 5 bases at V and 6 bases at J, with 13 bases between. CDR1 is MNHEY, CDR2 SVGAGI, per germline. Written as DNA, the CDR3 is TGTGCCAGCAGTCTAAAAAGAGAACCTGAAGCTTTCTTT. Its protein is CASSLKREPEAFF.

A few counts support this clone. This chain connects TRBV28 to TRBJ1-2; D perhaps matches TRBD1 (6 bases). The CDR3 has 12 amino acids. Germline loops: CDR1 MDHEN, CDR2 SYDVKM. Trimming shortened V by 7 bases and J by 6 bases, and 12 bases separated the two germline ends. CDR3 amino acids: CASTTTGDGYTF. Here the CDR3 DNA reads TGTGCCAGCACCACGACAGGAGATGGCTACACCTTC.